Given below is one TCR beta chain in context. This record belongs to a study of control samples from healthy donors and cancer patients. The protocol was immunoSEQ multiplex PCR, while the TCRdb copy is restricted to in-frame clones and leaves out a portion. The sample contains roughly 200,000 clones, 90% to 95% of which appear only once. CDR3 length: 18 amino acids. Germline V gives CDR1 PRHDT, CDR2 FYEKMQ (reference sequence). Trimming took 4 bases from V and 2 from J; bases not matched to a gene: 13. The sequence was obtained from a man between 18 and 35 years old in good health. Material: blood. The V call is TRBV13, the J call TRBJ1-3, with 8 bases lining up with TRBD1. CDR3 residues: CASSSFVGQGSPGNTIYF. Written as DNA, the CDR3 is TGTGCCAGCAGCTCATTTGTCGGACAGGGTTCGCCTGGAAACACCATATATTTT. Complete variable domain (other parts from reference TRBV13 and TRBJ1-3): AAGVIQSPRHLIKEKRETATLKCYPIPRHDTVYWYQQGPGQDPQFLISFYEKMQSDKGSIPDRFSAQQFSDYHSELNMSSLELGDSALYFCASSSFVGQGSPGNTIYFGEGSWLTVV.